The 30 T cell receptor beta chains in this list originate from one sample, sequenced in a study of cytomegalovirus exposure and HLA in healthy donors. Amplification used 60 Vbeta primers and 13 Jbeta primers. Profiling relied on immunoSEQ multiplex PCR, and the TCRdb table lists in-frame clones only, not all of them. The repertoire has 150,000 to 200,000 clones, around 80% of them found once; the top ten carry under 1.5%. The specimen was PBMCs. These receptors all come from a girl under 18 in good health and CMV-seropositive.

The chain joins TRBV11-2 to TRBJ1-2, with 7 bases aligning to TRBD1. V shed 5 bases and J 1 base; nucleotides not matched to a gene: 10. Germline V gene data show CDR1 as SGHAT and CDR2 as FQNNGV. The CDR3 runs to 16 residues. This CDR3 reads CASSLTPTGINYGYTF. The CDR3 nucleotides are TGTGCCAGCAGCCTTACCCCGACAGGGATTAACTATGGCTACACCTTC.

This chain uses TRBV2 with TRBJ2-1; 9 bases align to TRBD2. The CDR3 spans 17 residues. Germline trimming cut 4 bases from V and 3 bases from J; bases unmatched to any gene: 10. The germline gives CDR1 SNHLY, CDR2 FYNNEI. The CDR3 sequence: CASSGGGGLAIYNEQFF. DNA for the CDR3: TGTGCCAGCAGTGGGGGAGGGGGACTAGCAATCTACAATGAGCAGTTCTTC.

V gene TRBV27 combines with J gene TRBJ1-1; D perhaps matches TRBD1 (5 bases). Trimming removed 5 bases at V and 11 bases at J, with 18 bases between. Germline assignment: CDR1 MNHEY and CDR2 SMNVEV (reference sequence). The CDR3 consists of 13 residues. The CDR3 DNA follows: TGTGCCAGCAGTCTAATTCAGGGTGAAGAGGCTTTCTTT. Protein: CASSLIQGEEAFF.

This clone was recorded a few times. The rearrangement uses TRBV11-1 and TRBJ1-1; D ambiguous. Germline values: CDR1 SGHAT, CDR2 FQDESV (reference sequence). Between the trimmed V and J ends, which lost 3 bases and 5 bases, there was a span of 10 bases. The CDR3 runs 13 residues. CDR3 in amino acids: CASSFAKWTEAFF. The DNA for the CDR3 is TGTGCCAGCAGCTTCGCGAAATGGACTGAAGCTTTCTTT.

This clone appeared a few times. The genes are TRBV27 and TRBJ2-7; 9 positions match TRBD2. The CDR3 runs to 15 residues. The junction had 9 bases not matched to a gene; V was cut back by 6 bases and J by 3 bases. Germline V gives CDR1 MNHEY, CDR2 SMNVEV (reference sequence). CDR3 coding DNA: TGTGCCAGCAGAACCCTTCTAGCGGGACGCTACGAGCAGTACTTC. Its translation: CASRTLLAGRYEQYF.

The V and J genes are TRBV7-9 and TRBJ1-2; 7 bases match TRBD1. The V segment lost 5 bases and the J segment 6 bases; nucleotides outside the gene matches: 6. The CDR3 is 13 residues long. CDR1 and CDR2 (germline): SEHNR, FQNEAQ (reference sequence). The CDR3 DNA reads as TGTGCCAGCAGCCGACAGGGAAGCAATGGCTACACCTTC. This translates into CASSRQGSNGYTF.

The chain carries TRBV29-1 and TRBJ2-3; 10 nucleotides agree with TRBD2. CDR3 size: 15 residues. Trimming took 4 bases from V and 5 from J; bases not matched to a gene: 9. Germline CDR1 and CDR2: SQVTM and ANQGSEA. The CDR3 DNA is TGCAGCGTTGCGGGGCTAGCGGGAGTTCTAGATACGCAGTATTTT. Amino acids: CSVAGLAGVLDTQYF.

The chain links TRBV10-3 to TRBJ2-7; no definite D call. The CDR3 runs 11 residues. Trimming removed 6 bases at V and 8 bases at J, with 11 bases between. Germline V CDR1 and CDR2: ENHRY, SYGVKD. CDR3 bases: TGTGCCATCAGCCCCGGGTCCCAGCAGTACTTC. It translates to CAISPGSQQYF.

The chain joins TRBV6-5 to TRBJ2-1, with D possibly being TRBD2 (6 bases). The CDR3 consists of 15 residues. V lost 7 bases and J 0 bases, leaving 13 bases between the germline ends. Germline lookup yields CDR1 MNHEY and CDR2 SVGAGI. The CDR3 coding sequence is TGTGCCAGCATCAGGGCGGGAAGCTCCTACAATGAGCAGTTCTTC. Its translation: CASIRAGSSYNEQFF.

The chain joins TRBV29-1 to TRBJ1-1, with D uncertain. Germline-derived CDR1 and CDR2 are SQVTM and ANQGSEA. The V and J ends lost 3 bases and 2 bases respectively, with 16 bases between them. This CDR3 has 15 amino acids. CDR3 sequence: CSVELPGIPNTEAFF. The CDR3 DNA reads TGCAGCGTTGAGCTTCCCGGGATTCCTAACACTGAAGCTTTCTTT.

This clone was seen just once. CDR3 DNA sequence: TGCGCCAGCAGCCAAAGGCTAGCGCAGTACCAAGAGACCCAGTACTTC. It codes for CASSQRLAQYQETQYF. The chain joins TRBV4-1 to TRBJ2-5, with D perhaps TRBD2 (6 bases). Trimming took 2 bases from V and 0 from J, leaving 13 bases between them. Per the germline V gene, CDR1 is MGHRA and CDR2 is YSYEKL. The CDR3 has 16 amino acids.

V is TRBV10-1 and J is TRBJ2-1; 14 bases match TRBD2. The CDR3 loop spans 16 amino acids. Losses at the gene ends were 5 bases for V and 9 bases for J; bases not matched to a gene: 9. The germline V gene has CDR1 WNHNN and CDR2 SYGVQD (reference sequence). Here the CDR3 DNA reads TGCGCCAGCAGTTTCGGGACTAGCGGGAGTTATGGTGAGCAGTTCTTC. As protein: CASSFGTSGSYGEQFF.

V is TRBV4-1 and J is TRBJ2-7; TRBD1 aligns across 8 bases. Germline values: CDR1 MGHRA, CDR2 YSYEKL. CDR3 length: 16 amino acids. V was pared by 3 bases and J by 6 bases, with 13 bases of the junction left unmatched. CDR3 nucleotide sequence: TGCGCCAGCAGCCAGATTGGACAGGGTACAAGCTCCGAGCAGTACTTC. Translated, it gives CASSQIGQGTSSEQYF.

J is TRBJ2-5 and V is TRBV30, with TRBD1 matching over 8 bases. Looked up from germline, CDR1 is GTSNPN and CDR2 is SVGIG (reference sequence). CDR3 length: 13 amino acids. V was clipped by 3 bases and J by 4 bases; unmatched bases: 4. The CDR3 DNA reads TGTGCCTGGAGACCAGACAGGGGAGAGACCCAGTACTTC. It encodes CAWRPDRGETQYF.

The chain uses TRBV5-1 and TRBJ1-1; a weak D match, TRBD1 (5 bases). The germline CDR1 and CDR2 sequences are SGHRS and YFSETQ. The V gene lost 6 bases and the J gene lost 1 base, with 10 bases spanning the gap. The CDR3 spans 13 residues. The CDR3 sequence: CASNLDRNTEAFF. The CDR3 coding sequence is TGCGCCAGCAACCTAGACAGGAACACTGAAGCTTTCTTT. Based on the CDR3 plus reference TRBV5-1 and TRBJ1-1, the full variable domain is KAGVTQTPRYLIKTRGQQVTLSCSPISGHRSVSWYQQTPGQGLQFLFEYFSETQRNKGNFPGRFSGRQFSNSRSEMNVSTLELGDSALYLCASNLDRNTEAFFGQGTRLTVV.

The genes are TRBV10-1 and TRBJ2-7, with TRBD2 matching over 10 bases. V trimming: 5 bases; J trimming: 7 bases; junction bases outside the gene matches: 11. Looked up from germline, CDR1 is WNHNN and CDR2 is SYGVQD (reference sequence). This CDR3 is 15 amino acids long. The CDR3 nucleotides are TGCGCCAGCAGTTTTACTAGCGGGATGAGAGGTGAGCAGTACTTC. It specifies CASSFTSGMRGEQYF.

Remarks on this clone: A read error may produce the germline difference seen at one junction end. The rearrangement links TRBV11-2 to TRBJ2-7; weak D call: TRBD1 (6 bases). The CDR3 length is 12 residues. Germline CDR1 is SGHAT and CDR2 is FQNNGV. The DNA for the CDR3 is TGTGCCAGCAGCTTAGGGCCGGGACATTCTTTCTTC. This codes for CASSLGPGHSFF.

The V gene is TRBV7-2, the J gene TRBJ2-7, with 8 bases aligning to TRBD1. CDR3 size: 15 residues. The germline V gene has CDR1 SGHTA and CDR2 FQGNSA. J was trimmed by 3 bases and V by 2 bases; bases with no gene match: 6. The CDR3 DNA follows: TGTGCCAGCAGCTTATCGGCAGGGGGCTTCTACGAGCAGTACTTC. Translation gives CASSLSAGGFYEQYF. Combining the CDR3 with reference TRBV7-2 and TRBJ2-7 gives the whole variable domain GAGVSQSPSNKVTEKGKDVELRCDPISGHTALYWYRQSLGQGLEFLIYFQGNSAPDKSGLPSDRFSAERTGGSVSTLTIQRTQQEDSAVYLCASSLSAGGFYEQYFGPGTRLTVT.

The CDR3 spells CASYQERPGTGGGNEQFF. CDR3 coding DNA: TGTGCCAGTTACCAAGAAAGACCCGGGACAGGGGGCGGGAATGAGCAGTTCTTC. The chain couples TRBV19 to TRBJ2-1; 12 bases agree with TRBD1. Germline lookup yields CDR1 LNHDA and CDR2 SQIVND (reference sequence). The CDR3 extends over 18 amino acids. J gave up 7 bases and V 8 bases, and 18 bases lay outside the gene matches. Full variable domain (outside the CDR3, taken from reference TRBV19 and TRBJ2-1): DGGITQSPKYLFRKEGQNVTLSCEQNLNHDAMYWYRQDPGQGLRLIYYSQIVNDFQKGDIAEGYSVSREKKESFPLTVTSAQKNPTAFYLCASYQERPGTGGGNEQFFGPGTRLTVL.

This clone was detected once. In DNA, the CDR3 is TGCGCCAGCAGGAGCCCCCTTGCGGAAACTAACTATGGCTACACCTTC. It specifies CASRSPLAETNYGYTF. The rearrangement links TRBV10-2 to TRBJ1-2, with no clear D. The CDR3 is 16 amino acids. V lost 6 bases and J 0 bases, leaving 17 bases between the germline ends. Germline-derived CDR1 and CDR2 are WSHSY and SAAADI.

There are a few counts of this clone. The rearrangement links TRBV5-1 to TRBJ2-2; TRBD1 matches at 7 bases. CDR1 and CDR2 (germline): SGHRS, YFSETQ. The V segment lost 0 bases and the J segment 6 bases; nucleotides outside the gene matches: 2. The CDR3 has 14 residues. CDR3 sequence (DNA): TGCGCCAGCAGCTTGGGCCAGGGGGCCGGGGAGCTGTTTTTT. This sequence encodes CASSLGQGAGELFF.

V and J are TRBV7-9 and TRBJ2-7; 10 bases map to TRBD1. The V segment lost 4 bases and the J segment 5 bases; nucleotides outside the gene matches: 8. Looked up from germline, CDR1 is SEHNR and CDR2 is FQNEAQ (reference sequence). The CDR3 covers 15 residues. CDR3 amino acids: CASSSGGQGFHEQYF. The DNA for the CDR3 is TGTGCCAGCAGCTCAGGGGGACAGGGGTTCCACGAGCAGTACTTC.

This clone appeared a few times. J is TRBJ2-4 and V is TRBV4-3, with a possible D match to TRBD2 (6 bases). With 2 bases removed from V and 6 bases from J, the gap between germline ends came to 11 bases. Germline V CDR1 and CDR2: LGHNA, YSLEER. The CDR3 is 14 residues long. CDR3 bases: TGCGCCAGCAGCCAAAGCCGGGGAGGAAACATTCAGTACTTC. It specifies CASSQSRGGNIQYF.

As to this clone: Other DNA sequences in this specimen translate into the identical CDR3. This rearrangement joins TRBV6-5 to TRBJ2-7; 7 bases match TRBD1. V was pared by 4 bases and J by 2 bases, with 2 bases of the junction left unmatched. Germline CDR1 is MNHEY and CDR2 is SVGAGI. This CDR3 contains 13 residues. The CDR3 DNA is TGTGCCAGCAGTTGGGACAGAACCTACGAGCAGTACTTC. This codes for CASSWDRTYEQYF.

The chain has TRBV11-1 and TRBJ2-7; 7 nucleotides line up with TRBD1. CDR1 is SGHAT and CDR2 is FQDESV in the germline V gene (reference sequence). This CDR3 is built from 15 residues. V trimming: 5 bases; J trimming: 2 bases; junction bases outside the gene matches: 9. The CDR3 loop is CASSTPRQGTYEQYF. The CDR3 DNA reads TGTGCCAGCAGCACTCCCCGACAGGGAACCTACGAGCAGTACTTC.

The V gene is TRBV4-2, the J gene TRBJ2-2; D uncertain. V was pared by 0 bases and J by 8 bases, with 10 bases between. The germline CDR1 and CDR2 sequences are LGHNA and YNFKEQ. This CDR3 spans 14 amino acids. The CDR3 DNA reads as TGTGCCAGCAGCCAAGATGCAGATATTGGGGAGCTGTTTTTT. As protein: CASSQDADIGELFF.

In its sample, this clone was seen once. The chain carries TRBV11-2 and TRBJ2-4; TRBD2 matches at 10 bases. The CDR3 consists of 17 residues. The ends lost 3 bases at V and 3 bases at J; junction bases unmatched: 8. Per germline, CDR1 SGHAT and CDR2 FQNNGV. The CDR3 protein is CASSLPSGSLGKNIQYF. CDR3 bases: TGTGCCAGCAGCTTGCCTAGCGGGAGTCTGGGCAAAAACATTCAGTACTTC. Complete variable domain (other parts from reference TRBV11-2 and TRBJ2-4): EAGVAQSPRYKIIEKRQSVAFWCNPISGHATLYWYQQILGQGPKLLIQFQNNGVVDDSQLPKDRFSAERLKGVDSTLKIQPAKLEDSAVYLCASSLPSGSLGKNIQYFGAGTRLSVL.

In the case of this clone: The sample has other DNA sequences that encode this CDR3 too. The chain has TRBV30 and TRBJ2-1; 10 nucleotides align to TRBD2. The J segment lost 3 bases and the V segment lost 2 bases, leaving 1 base of the junction unmatched. The CDR3 is 14 residues long. CDR1 and CDR2 (germline): GTSNPN, SVGIG (reference sequence). This CDR3 reads CAWSPSGSYNEQFF. CDR3 coding DNA: TGTGCCTGGAGTCCTAGCGGGAGCTACAATGAGCAGTTCTTC.

The rearrangement links TRBV19 to TRBJ1-1; 9 positions match TRBD1. The length of the CDR3 is 15 residues. Germline loops: CDR1 LNHDA, CDR2 SQIVND (reference sequence). After removal of 6 bases from V and 6 bases from J, the junction contained 11 bases not matched to a gene. CDR3: CASSARDRESAEAFF. The DNA of the CDR3 is TGTGCCAGTAGCGCCAGGGACAGGGAGTCCGCTGAAGCTTTCTTT.

The rearrangement joins TRBV5-1 to TRBJ2-1; no definite D call. This CDR3 is built from 12 residues. V dropped 4 bases and J dropped 6 bases, with 8 bases sitting between them. Germline V lookup: CDR1 SGHRS, CDR2 YFSETQ. This CDR3 is CASSEIINEQFF. For the CDR3, the DNA is TGCGCCAGCAGCGAGATCATCAATGAGCAGTTCTTC.